This TCR delta chain was sequenced during a study of Vδ1+ human thymocytes. Regarding this clone: Its target is unknown.

The CDR3 has 20 residues. Trimming at V came to 4 bases and at J to 4 bases, leaving 20 bases not matched to a gene. Germline V gives CDR1 TVYSNPD, CDR2 GDNSRS (reference sequence). Notes on the study in general: Bulk data may be misread because of unexpected Vdelta2 sequences. Highly polyclonal TRG and TRD repertoires with Gaussian CDR3 length distributions appeared in thymus. Despite high sort purity, roughly 20% of thymic T cell receptor delta sequences were Vdelta2.

The sorted cells were CD3+ Vdelta1+ Vdelta2- thymocytes from alphabeta-depleted thymus. Between about 98% and 99.6% of sorted thymocytes were Vdelta1+. Sequences come from RNA converted to cDNA by reverse transcription. Multiplex PCR used pooled V-gene forward primers and a constant-region reverse primer to amplify CDR3s. TCRdb re-called the multiplex PCR reads with CATT. Here the sample spans around 56,000 delta-chain clones, roughly 15% being singletons. The genes are TRDV3 and TRDJ3, with 9 positions matching TRDD2. The source material was Vdelta1+ gamma-delta thymocytes from the thymus. As to subset: FACS-sorted CD3+ TCRalphabeta- TCRVdelta1+ TCRVdelta2- thymocytes. The origin of this receptor is a girl under three years old who had congenital heart surgery. The CDR3 is CACHLPTPYWMEWDTRQMFF. In DNA, the CDR3 is TGTGCCTGCCACCTTCCTACTCCGTACTGGATGGAGTGGGACACCCGACAGATGTTTTTC.